The 19 T cell receptor beta chains presented below share a single source sample, sequenced in a study of shared clonotypes between healthy human individuals. Repertoires were generated with immunoSEQ multiplex PCR, while TCRdb's copy carries only in-frame clones and drops some. The profile shows about 680,000 clones, 72% of them singletons. The sample comprised memory CD4+ T cells sorted from blood. The subset denotes: CD45RA-negative fraction. Receptors originate from a woman in her twenties or thirties in good health.

This clone came up a few times. Other DNA sequences of this sample code for an identical CDR3. V and J are TRBV5-1 and TRBJ2-4; TRBD1 matches 7 bases. The V gene's germline CDR1 is SGHRS and CDR2 YFSETQ. The length of the CDR3 is 14 residues. J lost 6 bases, V lost 4 bases, and 7 bases had no gene match. The CDR3 DNA reads TGCGCCAGCAGCCCTGGGACAGTGGGAAACATTCAGTACTTC. Protein product: CASSPGTVGNIQYF.

The V gene is TRBV25-1, the J gene TRBJ1-1; the D gene is possibly TRBD1 (5 bases). The CDR3 totals 13 residues. Germline V CDR1 and CDR2: MGHDK, SYGVNS. The V end lost 0 bases, the J end lost 7 bases, and 9 bases lay between the germline ends. In DNA, the CDR3 is TGTGCCAGCAGTGAATACAGGGTGGGTGAAGCTTTCTTT. This encodes CASSEYRVGEAFF.

The chain joins TRBV19 to TRBJ1-3; the D is unclear. The CDR3 spans 15 residues. Germline-derived CDR1 and CDR2 are LNHDA and SQIVND (reference sequence). V lost 5 bases to trimming and J lost 0 bases, with 11 bases between them. The CDR3 region has the DNA TGTGCCAGTAGTCGAAGTTTTAACTCTGGAAACACCATATATTTT. Amino acids: CASSRSFNSGNTIYF.

The V and J genes are TRBV6-5 and TRBJ1-5, with 7 positions matching TRBD1. The CDR3 has 15 amino acids. The V and J ends lost 4 bases and 7 bases, in that order; junction bases with no gene match: 10. The V gene's germline CDR1 is MNHEY and CDR2 SVGAGI. CDR3 in amino acids: CASSFTPTGRQPQHF. CDR3 in DNA: TGTGCCAGCAGTTTCACCCCGACAGGGCGCCAGCCCCAGCATTTT.

The chain recombines TRBV5-1 with TRBJ2-6, with TRBD1 identical over 9 bases. Germline V gives CDR1 SGHRS, CDR2 YFSETQ. V shed 4 bases and J 1 base; nucleotides not matched to a gene: 12. The CDR3 extends over 19 amino acids. For the CDR3, the DNA is TGCGCCAGCAGCGTAGTACCGGGACAGGGAAAGTCTGGGGCCAACGTCCTGACTTTC. Its protein is CASSVVPGQGKSGANVLTF.

The chain recombines TRBV28 with TRBJ2-1; no firm D call. CDR1 and CDR2 from the germline V gene are MDHEN and SYDVKM. The CDR3 sequence is 14 residues long. Deletions cut 6 bases from V and 3 bases from J, with 12 bases between. Here the CDR3 DNA reads TGTGCCAGCAGCGAGAGAAACAACTACAATGAGCAGTTCTTC. Its protein is CASSERNNYNEQFF.

The rearrangement joins TRBV11-2 to TRBJ2-7; possibly TRBD1 for D (6 bases). The CDR3 contains 19 residues. Trimming shortened V by 1 base and J by 4 bases, and 26 bases separated the two germline ends. Germline V gene sequence: CDR1 SGHAT, CDR2 FQNNGV. The CDR3 DNA reads as TGTGCCAGCAGCTTAGTGCGGGTCAGGGTCTCCGCGAGGGGGTACGAGCAGTACTTC. It encodes CASSLVRVRVSARGYEQYF.

This sequence joins TRBV19 and TRBJ2-1; D uncertain. This CDR3 region has 13 residues. The germline CDR1 and CDR2 sequences are LNHDA and SQIVND (reference sequence). The V end lost 5 bases, the J end lost 4 bases, and 9 bases lay between the germline ends. The CDR3: CASSRGEYNEQFF. The CDR3 bases are TGTGCCAGTAGTCGCGGAGAGTACAATGAGCAGTTCTTC.

The genes are TRBV2 and TRBJ2-7; unclear D gene. CDR3 length: 14 residues. Germline CDR1 is SNHLY and CDR2 is FYNNEI. The V end was cut by 6 bases, the J end by 2 bases, with 14 bases between. The DNA for the CDR3 is TGTGCCAGCAGAGATAAACAAGGACCCTACGAGCAGTACTTC. Its translation: CASRDKQGPYEQYF.

The V and J genes are TRBV11-2 and TRBJ1-4, with D unresolved. CDR1 and CDR2 (germline): SGHAT, FQNNGV. The V end was cut by 4 bases, the J end by 1 base, with 13 bases between. CDR3 length: 16 residues. This CDR3 reads CASSSLRHGTNEKLFF. In DNA form, the CDR3 reads TGTGCCAGCAGCTCGTTACGACATGGAACTAATGAAAAACTGTTTTTT.

V usage is TRBV6-6 and J usage is TRBJ1-1; 7 bases agree with TRBD1. Per the germline V gene, CDR1 is MNHNY and CDR2 is SVGAGI (reference sequence). The CDR3 runs 15 residues. J lost 2 bases, V lost 3 bases, and 6 bases had no gene match. The CDR3 region is CASSYQNRGNTEAFF. DNA of the CDR3: TGTGCCAGCAGTTATCAAAACAGGGGCAACACTGAAGCTTTCTTT.

The V call is TRBV11-2, the J call TRBJ1-5; D perhaps matches TRBD1 (6 bases). The CDR3 spans 13 residues. The V gene's germline CDR1 is SGHAT and CDR2 FQNNGV. V shed 1 base and J shed 5 bases, with 6 bases lying between them. In DNA, the CDR3 is TGTGCCAGCAGCTTAGGGGGGCATCAGCCCCAGCATTTT. Encoded protein: CASSLGGHQPQHF. The whole variable domain, remainder taken from reference TRBV11-2 and TRBJ1-5, is EAGVAQSPRYKIIEKRQSVAFWCNPISGHATLYWYQQILGQGPKLLIQFQNNGVVDDSQLPKDRFSAERLKGVDSTLKIQPAKLEDSAVYLCASSLGGHQPQHFGDGTRLSIL.

The rearrangement links TRBV5-1 to TRBJ2-7, with D tentatively TRBD1 or TRBD2 (5 bases each). Germline loops: CDR1 SGHRS, CDR2 YFSETQ. This CDR3 contains 14 residues. Trimming stripped 4 bases from V and 3 bases from J, with 14 bases between. This CDR3 is CASSPGTYLYEQYF. As DNA, the CDR3 is TGCGCCAGCAGCCCCGGGACCTACCTCTACGAGCAGTACTTC.

The rearrangement joins TRBV14 to TRBJ1-4; 8 nucleotides agree with TRBD1. Per the germline V gene, CDR1 is SGHDN and CDR2 is FVKESK. The CDR3 length is 14 residues. V gave up 2 bases and J gave up 14 bases; unmatched junction bases: 10. CDR3: CASSQSDREERLFF. The CDR3 coding sequence is TGTGCCAGCAGCCAATCGGACAGGGAAGAGAGGCTGTTTTTT.

CDR3 region: CASSPLSGAYNEQFF. For the CDR3, the DNA is TGTGCCAGCTCACCCCTCAGCGGGGCCTACAATGAGCAGTTCTTC. The chain uses TRBV18 and TRBJ2-1; 7 nucleotides line up with TRBD2. Losses at the gene ends were 3 bases for V and 2 bases for J; bases not matched to a gene: 4. The V gene's germline CDR1 is KGHSH and CDR2 LQKENI. This CDR3 region has 15 residues. Full variable domain (missing parts from reference TRBV18 and TRBJ2-1): NAGVMQNPRHLVRRRGQEARLRCSPMKGHSHVYWYRQLPEEGLKFMVYLQKENIIDESGMPKERFSAEFPKEGPSILRIQQVVRGDSAAYFCASSPLSGAYNEQFFGPGTRLTVL.

The chain links TRBV9 to TRBJ1-1; D is undetermined. This CDR3 is 12 amino acids long. Germline V gene sequence: CDR1 SGDLS, CDR2 YYNGEE. The V end was cut by 0 bases, the J end by 11 bases, with 11 bases between. The CDR3 nucleotides read TGTGCCAGCAGCGTAGGTGATAAGTCCGCTTTCTTT. Its protein product is CASSVGDKSAFF. Looking up the rest from reference TRBV9 and TRBJ1-1 gives the full variable domain: DSGVTQTPKHLITATGQRVTLRCSPRSGDLSVYWYQQSLDQGLQFLIQYYNGEERAKGNILERFSAQQFPDLHSELNLSSLELGDSALYFCASSVGDKSAFFGQGTRLTVV.

This clone was found a few times. This sequence joins TRBV7-6 and TRBJ1-1; maybe TRBD1 (5 bases). This CDR3 has 13 residues. Germline lookup yields CDR1 SGHVS and CDR2 FNYEAQ. Deletions cut 5 bases from V and 1 base from J, with 8 bases between. CDR3 region: CASSSGTNTEAFF. CDR3 nucleotide sequence: TGTGCCAGCAGCAGCGGGACGAACACTGAAGCTTTCTTT.

This chain uses TRBV10-3 with TRBJ2-3; D remains ambiguous. The germline gives CDR1 ENHRY, CDR2 SYGVKD. The V end lost 6 bases, the J end lost 0 bases, and 7 bases lay between the germline ends. The CDR3 extends over 13 amino acids. CDR3 sequence: CAISEASTDTQYF. DNA of the CDR3: TGTGCCATCAGCGAAGCAAGCACAGATACGCAGTATTTT.

The V and J genes are TRBV19 and TRBJ1-5; 7 positions agree with TRBD1. This CDR3 is built from 15 residues. Germline loops: CDR1 LNHDA, CDR2 SQIVND (reference sequence). After removal of 5 bases from V and 8 bases from J, the junction contained 12 bases not matched to a gene. The CDR3 protein is CASSLGQPPREPQHF. The CDR3 DNA reads as TGTGCCAGTAGTCTGGGACAGCCACCTCGGGAGCCCCAGCATTTT.